A selection of T cell receptor beta chains follows, all from one sample in a study. TCRdb re-analysed the 5' RACE reads in MiXCR, keeping a single row per CDR3 protein. The table shows 60,000 to 65,000 distinct CDR3 sequences, with around 30% occurring only once. The sequencing sample was made of tumor-infiltrating naive CD4+ T cells sorted from the breast tumor. All receptors derive from a female donor with breast cancer. Both conserved end residues are part of each CDR3. Fields, in order: J gene, V gene, D gene, clone size, CDR3 protein, CDR3 DNA. A D gene is named only where the DNA matches it firmly. Part of the rows lack a size; the others show once, few, many or a class for expanded clones.

>TRBJ2-7|TRBV6-2/TRBV6-3|.|.
CVSSYELAYDYEQYF
TGTGTCAGCAGTTACGAGTTGGCGTACGATTACGAGCAGTACTTC
>TRBJ2-2|TRBV5-1|.|.
CASSPLTDGNTGELFF
TGCGCCAGCAGCCCCCTGACGGACGGGAACACCGGGGAGCTGTTTTTT
>TRBJ1-1|TRBV6-5|.|many
CASSSRSVGGTEAFF
TGTGCCAGCAGTTCCCGTTCAGTTGGGGGCACTGAAGCTTTCTTT
>TRBJ2-2|TRBV7-2|TRBD2|few
CASSPRGSGRARAGELFF
TGTGCCAGCAGCCCCCGCGGTAGCGGGAGGGCCCGGGCCGGGGAGCTGTTTTTT
>TRBJ2-6|TRBV7-2|TRBD1|.
CASSLGGTGRLGGANVLTF
TGTGCCAGCAGCTTAGGAGGGACAGGAAGGTTGGGTGGGGCCAACGTCCTGACTTTC
>TRBJ2-3|TRBV6-2/TRBV6-3|TRBD2|.
CASSYTLGLAGVTDTQYF
TGTGCCAGCAGTTACACACTGGGACTAGCGGGCGTCACAGATACGCAGTATTTT
>TRBJ2-1|TRBV20-1|.|.
CSASRAGLTNEQFF
TGCAGTGCTAGTAGGGCGGGTCTTACGAATGAGCAGTTCTTC
>TRBJ2-3|TRBV6-1|TRBD1|.
CASSAGQVSLVSTDTQYF
TGTGCCAGCAGTGCTGGACAGGTGTCCCTCGTTAGCACAGATACGCAGTATTTT
>TRBJ2-3|TRBV20-1|TRBD2|few
CSAGESLAGGYTQYF
TGCAGTGCTGGGGAATCGCTAGCGGGAGGATATACGCAGTATTTT
>TRBJ1-1|TRBV4-2|.|.
CASSHPQGNTEAFF
TGTGCCAGCAGCCACCCACAGGGGAACACTGAAGCTTTCTTT
>TRBJ2-7|TRBV10-3|.|.
CAISESKGLTLQLYF
TGTGCCATCAGTGAGTCGAAGGGTTTAACCCTGCAGCTGTACTTC
>TRBJ1-1|TRBV29-1|.|.
CSVDWDTEAFF
TGCAGCGTTGATTGGGACACTGAAGCTTTCTTT
>TRBJ2-6|TRBV28|.|.
CASSFLRGSGANVLTF
TGTGCCAGCAGTTTTTTGAGGGGCTCTGGGGCCAACGTCCTGACTTTC
>TRBJ2-7|TRBV18|TRBD1|.
CASSPDREVQYF
TGTGCCAGCTCCCCTGACAGGGAAGTGCAGTACTTC
>TRBJ2-3|TRBV20-1|.|few
CSARDPGPTDTQYF
TGCAGTGCTAGAGACCCCGGGCCGACAGATACGCAGTATTTT
>TRBJ2-1|TRBV29-1|TRBD1|many
CSGTGVYNEQFF
TGCAGCGGGACAGGGGTATACAATGAGCAGTTCTTC
>TRBJ1-6|TRBV18|.|few
CASSPPSGTLALHF
TGTGCCAGCTCACCACCCTCGGGAACGTTGGCCCTCCACTTT
>TRBJ2-4|TRBV2|.|.
CASSDEGSWREAKNIQYF
TGTGCCAGCAGTGACGAGGGCTCGTGGAGAGAGGCCAAAAACATTCAGTACTTC
>TRBJ1-2|TRBV7-9|.|few
CASTNRDWYGYTF
TGTGCCAGCACTAACCGGGACTGGTATGGCTACACCTTC
>TRBJ2-3|TRBV29-1|.|many
CSVGQSHTDTQYF
TGCAGCGTTGGCCAGTCCCACACAGATACGCAGTATTTT
>TRBJ2-5|TRBV7-9|.|many
CASSSGETQYF
TGTGCCAGCAGCTCGGGGGAGACCCAGTACTTC
>TRBJ1-1|TRBV20-1|.|.
CSASDYRRMNTEAFF
TGCAGTGCTAGTGATTATCGGAGGATGAACACTGAAGCTTTCTTT
>TRBJ2-7|TRBV20-1|TRBD2|few
CSARDLGGGVYEQYF
TGCAGTGCTAGAGATTTGGGGGGAGGGGTCTACGAGCAGTACTTC
>TRBJ2-2|TRBV5-1|.|.
CASSAAGAEYRTGELFF
TGCGCCAGCAGCGCCGCAGGGGCAGAATATAGGACCGGGGAGCTGTTTTTT
>TRBJ1-2|TRBV6-5|TRBD1|few
CASSRTLQGARNYGYTF
TGTGCCAGCAGTCGGACCCTGCAGGGGGCACGGAACTATGGCTACACCTTC
>TRBJ2-1|TRBV20-1|.|.
CSALVMGFGEQFF
TGCAGTGCTTTAGTAATGGGTTTCGGTGAGCAGTTCTTC
>TRBJ1-4|TRBV12-3/TRBV12-4|.|.
CASSSNRGAREKLFF
TGTGCCAGCAGTTCCAATCGCGGGGCAAGGGAAAAACTGTTTTTT
>TRBJ1-2|TRBV7-2|TRBD1|many
CASSLEDRGIANYGYTF
TGTGCCAGCAGCTTAGAGGACAGGGGGATCGCTAACTATGGCTACACCTTC
>TRBJ2-5|TRBV20-1|.|many
CSVPTRVETQYF
TGCAGTGTCCCGACTAGAGTAGAGACCCAGTACTTC
>TRBJ2-7|TRBV5-1|.|.
CASSLGGWMGRPKDDERYF
TGCGCCAGCAGCTTGGGGGGCTGGATGGGCAGACCCAAAGACGACGAGCGGTACTTC
>TRBJ2-7|TRBV20-1|.|.
CSARGRAGEQYF
TGCAGTGCTAGAGGCCGGGCGGGCGAGCAGTACTTC
>TRBJ1-1|TRBV30|TRBD1|.
CAWSGTGGKNTEAFF
TGTGCCTGGAGTGGGACAGGGGGCAAGAACACTGAAGCTTTCTTT
>TRBJ2-3|TRBV7-9|.|.
CASSFQLVTDTQYF
TGTGCCAGCAGCTTTCAATTGGTCACAGATACGCAGTATTTT
>TRBJ1-5|TRBV4-1|.|few
CASSQVGQPQHF
TGCGCCAGCAGCCAAGTTGGGCAGCCCCAGCATTTT
>TRBJ2-3|TRBV10-3|TRBD2|few
CAISEPGTSGGADTQYF
TGTGCCATCAGTGAGCCGGGGACTAGCGGGGGGGCAGATACGCAGTATTTT
>TRBJ2-3|TRBV20-1|.|.
CSAGPGGSSTDTQYF
TGCAGTGCAGGCCCCGGGGGCTCTAGCACAGATACGCAGTATTTT
>TRBJ1-3|TRBV10-3|TRBD1|few
CAITQGDAGNTIYF
TGTGCCATCACCCAGGGGGACGCTGGAAACACCATATATTTT
>TRBJ2-1|TRBV10-3|TRBD2|few
CAISASGSGVNEQFF
TGTGCCATCAGTGCGAGCGGGAGTGGGGTCAATGAGCAGTTCTTC
>TRBJ1-1|TRBV12-3/TRBV12-4|.|.
CASSFHGRTEAFF
TGTGCCAGCAGTTTTCATGGGAGGACTGAAGCTTTCTTT
>TRBJ2-3|TRBV7-2|.|.
CASSLGWASGTDTQYF
TGTGCCAGCAGCTTAGGTTGGGCGTCTGGGACAGATACGCAGTATTTT
>TRBJ2-6|TRBV5-1|.|.
CASRGISGANVLTF
TGCGCCAGCAGGGGAATATCTGGGGCCAACGTCCTGACTTTC
>TRBJ2-1|TRBV6-6|TRBD2|.
CASSYSMPSGRTYNEQFF
TGTGCCAGCAGTTACTCGATGCCTAGCGGGCGCACCTACAATGAGCAGTTCTTC
>TRBJ1-1|TRBV4-3|.|few
CASSQAPNTEAFF
TGCGCCAGCAGCCAGGCACCAAACACTGAAGCTTTCTTT
>TRBJ2-5|TRBV9|.|few
CASSQGGETQYF
TGTGCCAGCAGTCAGGGAGGCGAGACCCAGTACTTC
>TRBJ2-1|TRBV7-8|.|few
CASSLGRVRTYNEQFF
TGTGCCAGCAGCTTAGGGCGGGTTCGAACCTACAATGAGCAGTTCTTC
>TRBJ2-6|TRBV4-2|.|few
CASSQDASGANVLTF
TGTGCCAGCAGCCAAGATGCCTCTGGGGCCAACGTCCTGACTTTC
>TRBJ2-3|TRBV25-1|.|few
CASSEFQGGASTDTQYF
TGTGCCAGCAGTGAATTCCAGGGGGGGGCCTCCACAGATACGCAGTATTTT
>TRBJ2-2|TRBV5-1|TRBD2|few
CASSPLTSANTGELFF
TGCGCCAGCAGCCCCCTGACTAGCGCGAACACCGGGGAGCTGTTTTTT
>TRBJ2-5|TRBV5-1|.|.
CASSLDAMETQYF
TGCGCCAGCAGCTTGGACGCGATGGAGACCCAGTACTTC
>TRBJ1-2|TRBV5-1|.|.
CASSLVQNYGYTF
TGCGCCAGCAGCTTGGTCCAAAACTATGGCTACACCTTC
>TRBJ1-3|TRBV20-1|.|many
CSANPDRGRNTIYF
TGCAGTGCTAACCCGGACAGAGGCCGAAACACCATATATTTT
>TRBJ2-1|TRBV5-6|TRBD1|few
CASSSLGQRYNEQFF
TGTGCCAGCAGCTCTCTGGGACAGAGATACAATGAGCAGTTCTTC
>TRBJ2-5|TRBV5-6|.|.
CASSFRDGKETQYF
TGTGCCAGCAGCTTCCGGGACGGGAAAGAGACCCAGTACTTC
>TRBJ1-1|TRBV7-8|TRBD1|.
CVSSPGQGAGFGEAFF
TGTGTCAGCAGCCCAGGACAGGGGGCTGGATTCGGTGAAGCTTTCTTT
>TRBJ1-5|TRBV6-1|.|few
CASSEGYYSNQPQHF
TGTGCCAGCAGTGAGGGTTACTATAGCAATCAGCCCCAGCATTTT
>TRBJ1-1|TRBV30|.|few
CAWTSYTEDTEAFF
TGTGCCTGGACGTCATATACGGAGGACACTGAAGCTTTCTTT
>TRBJ2-7|TRBV20-1|TRBD2|.
CSAREGGREHEQYF
TGCAGTGCTAGAGAGGGAGGGAGAGAACACGAGCAGTACTTC
>TRBJ2-3|TRBV5-1|.|few
CASKEDGRTTDTQYF
TGCGCCAGCAAAGAGGACGGCAGAACCACAGATACGCAGTATTTT
>TRBJ2-3|TRBV20-1|.|many
CSAPSRSGKSTDTQYF
TGCAGTGCTCCCAGCCGTAGCGGAAAGAGCACAGATACGCAGTATTTT